What follows are 2 T cell receptor beta chains derived from one specimen sequenced in a study of radiation and T cells in renal cell carcinoma. Time point specified: baseline pretreatment blood. Treatment indicated: 15 Gy SBRT to primary tumor, nephrectomy 4 weeks later. Produced via immunoSEQ multiplex PCR; TCRdb's table is partial and in-frame only. The data hold about 50,000 clones, with 75% to 85% observed a single time. The specimen comprised blood, sampled from a patient whose treatment included radiotherapy and nephrectomy. The receptors were gathered from a woman aged 70-85 years with renal cell carcinoma.

This clone was found once. The chain is built from TRBV6-4 and TRBJ2-7, with a weak D call TRBD1 (6 bases). The CDR3 length is 13 residues. The V gene lost 8 bases and the J gene lost 3 bases, with 14 bases spanning the gap. Germline V gene sequence: CDR1 MRHNA, CDR2 SNTAGT. The CDR3 nucleotides read TGTGCCAGCCAGCTAGGGGGAGTCTACGAGCAGTACTTC. As protein: CASQLGGVYEQYF.

V gene TRBV19 combines with J gene TRBJ1-5; D is possibly TRBD1 (5 bases). V dropped 8 bases and J dropped 1 base, with 12 bases sitting between them. The CDR3 sequence is 14 residues long. The germline CDR1 and CDR2 sequences are LNHDA and SQIVND (reference sequence). In DNA form, the CDR3 reads TGTGCCAGTGGGAAAGGGACGAGCAATCAGCCCCAGCATTTT. This translates into CASGKGTSNQPQHF.